Listed here is a single T cell receptor beta chain. Repertoires were generated with immunoSEQ multiplex PCR, while TCRdb's copy carries only in-frame clones and drops some. Of around 58,000 clones in the sample, more than 85% were seen once. The sample is drawn from a study of OX40 agonist ivuxolimab in advanced cancers. The V gene's germline CDR1 is GTSNPN and CDR2 SVGIG (reference sequence). V lost 8 bases and J 4 bases, leaving 18 bases between the germline ends. The length of the CDR3 is 13 residues. The sequence derives from an adult with an advanced solid tumor such as melanoma, head and neck, liver or kidney cancer. Sequenced here: CD4+ or CD8+ T cells sorted from blood, sampled in a trial of the OX40 agonist ivuxolimab. The chain employs TRBV30 and TRBJ2-7; tentatively, D is TRBD1 or TRBD2 (5 bases each). CDR3 bases: TGTGCCAGCCAAAAGGGGACCGTATACGAGCAGTACTTC. Its protein product is CASQKGTVYEQYF.